The T cell receptor (beta chain) under discussion was sequenced for a study of CD4+ T cells in melanoma. Using immunoSEQ multiplex PCR, the repertoire was profiled, and TCRdb retains in-frame clones only, with some absent. The sample contains roughly 150,000 clones, 80% to 95% of which appear only once. Unmatched junction bases numbered 10, after V lost 6 bases and J lost 8 bases. The CDR3 consists of 15 residues. CDR1 LNHDA and CDR2 SQIVND come from the germline V gene (reference sequence). The chain links TRBV19 to TRBJ2-1, with TRBD2 matching over 10 bases. The receptor comes from a human donor with melanoma. CDR3: CASRVERGGSDEQFF. CDR3 bases: TGTGCCAGTAGGGTAGAGCGGGGGGGCTCCGATGAGCAGTTCTTC.